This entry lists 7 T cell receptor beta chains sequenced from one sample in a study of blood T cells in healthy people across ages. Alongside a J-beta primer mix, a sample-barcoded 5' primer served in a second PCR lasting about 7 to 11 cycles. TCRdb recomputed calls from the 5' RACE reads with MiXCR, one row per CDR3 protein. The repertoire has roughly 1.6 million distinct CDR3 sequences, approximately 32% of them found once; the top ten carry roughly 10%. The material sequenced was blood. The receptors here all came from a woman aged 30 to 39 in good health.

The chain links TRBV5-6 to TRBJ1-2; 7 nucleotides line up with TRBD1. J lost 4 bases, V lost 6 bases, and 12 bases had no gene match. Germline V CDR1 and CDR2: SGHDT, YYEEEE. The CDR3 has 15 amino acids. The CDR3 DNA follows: TGTGCCAGCACCCTGGGGAACAGGGGACCCTATGGCTACACCTTC. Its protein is CASTLGNRGPYGYTF.

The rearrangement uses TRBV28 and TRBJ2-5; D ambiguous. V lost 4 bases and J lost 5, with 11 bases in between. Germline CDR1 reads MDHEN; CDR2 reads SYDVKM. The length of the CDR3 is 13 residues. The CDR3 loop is CASSSAPSETQYF. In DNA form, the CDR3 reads TGTGCCAGCAGTTCAGCCCCTTCGGAGACCCAGTACTTC.

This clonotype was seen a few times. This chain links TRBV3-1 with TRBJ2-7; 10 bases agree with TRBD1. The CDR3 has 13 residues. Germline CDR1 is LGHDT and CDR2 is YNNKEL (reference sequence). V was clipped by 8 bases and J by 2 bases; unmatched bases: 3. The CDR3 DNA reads TGTGCCAGCGCGGGACAGGGGACCTACGAGCAGTACTTC. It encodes CASAGQGTYEQYF.

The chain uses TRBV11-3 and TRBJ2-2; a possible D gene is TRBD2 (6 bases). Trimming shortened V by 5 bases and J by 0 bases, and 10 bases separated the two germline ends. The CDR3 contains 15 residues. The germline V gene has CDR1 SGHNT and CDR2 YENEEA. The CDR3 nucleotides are TGTGCCAGCAGCCGCGGGGCAGCGAACACCGGGGAGCTGTTTTTT. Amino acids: CASSRGAANTGELFF.

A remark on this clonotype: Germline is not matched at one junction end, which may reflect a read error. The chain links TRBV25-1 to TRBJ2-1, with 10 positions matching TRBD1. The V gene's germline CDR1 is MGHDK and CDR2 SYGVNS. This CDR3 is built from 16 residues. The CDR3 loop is CAGSEFETGGIDEQFF. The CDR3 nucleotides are TGTGCCGGCAGTGAATTCGAGACAGGGGGCATTGATGAGCAGTTCTTC.

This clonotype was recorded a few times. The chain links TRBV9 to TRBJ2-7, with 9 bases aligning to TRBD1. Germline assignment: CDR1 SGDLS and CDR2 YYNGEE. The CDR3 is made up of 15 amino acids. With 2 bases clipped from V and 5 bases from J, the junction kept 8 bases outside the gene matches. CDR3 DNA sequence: TGTGCCAGCAGCGTTGGGACAGGGTTGCACCACGAGCAGTACTTC. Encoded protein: CASSVGTGLHHEQYF.

As DNA, the CDR3 is TGTGCCAGCAGGAGGGGACTAGCGGGGGGTGGAACGGTCTACGAGCAGTACTTC. This codes for CASRRGLAGGGTVYEQYF. The chain has TRBV2 and TRBJ2-7, with TRBD2 matching 15 bases. Germline V CDR1 and CDR2: SNHLY, FYNNEI. J lost 3 bases, V lost 6 bases, and 12 bases had no gene match. CDR3 size: 18 residues.